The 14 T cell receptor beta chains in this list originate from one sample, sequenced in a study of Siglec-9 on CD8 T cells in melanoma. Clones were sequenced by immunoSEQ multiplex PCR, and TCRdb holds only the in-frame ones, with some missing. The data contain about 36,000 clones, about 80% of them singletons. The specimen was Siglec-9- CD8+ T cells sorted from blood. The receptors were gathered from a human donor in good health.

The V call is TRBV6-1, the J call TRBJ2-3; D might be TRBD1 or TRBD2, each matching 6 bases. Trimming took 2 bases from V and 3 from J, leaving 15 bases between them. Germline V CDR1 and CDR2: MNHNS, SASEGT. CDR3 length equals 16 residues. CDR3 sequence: CASSETEQGGTDTQYF. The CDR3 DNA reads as TGTGCCAGCAGTGAAACTGAACAGGGAGGAACAGATACGCAGTATTTT.

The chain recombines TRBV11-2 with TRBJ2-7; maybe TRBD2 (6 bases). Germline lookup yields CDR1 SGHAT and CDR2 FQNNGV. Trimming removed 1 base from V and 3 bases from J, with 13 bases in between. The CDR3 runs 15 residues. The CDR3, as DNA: TGTGCCAGCAGCTTAGGTTGGTCTAGCGACTACGAGCAGTACTTC. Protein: CASSLGWSSDYEQYF.

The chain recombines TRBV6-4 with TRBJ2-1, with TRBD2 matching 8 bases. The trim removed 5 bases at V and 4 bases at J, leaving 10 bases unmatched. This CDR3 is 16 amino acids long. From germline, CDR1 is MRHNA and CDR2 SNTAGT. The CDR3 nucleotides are TGTGCCAGCAGTCCACGGGGGGGGAACGAATACAATGAGCAGTTCTTC. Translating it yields CASSPRGGNEYNEQFF.

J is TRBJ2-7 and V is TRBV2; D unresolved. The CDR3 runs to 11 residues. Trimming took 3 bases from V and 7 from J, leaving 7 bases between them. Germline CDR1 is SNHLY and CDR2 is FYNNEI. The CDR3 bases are TGTGCCAGCAGTGATCATACAGAGCAGTACTTC. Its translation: CASSDHTEQYF.

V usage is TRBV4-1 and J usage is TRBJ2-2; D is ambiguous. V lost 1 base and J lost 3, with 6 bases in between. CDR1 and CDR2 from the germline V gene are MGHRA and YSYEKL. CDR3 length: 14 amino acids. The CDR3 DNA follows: TGCGCCAGCAGCCAAGGATCTTACACCGGGGAGCTGTTTTTT. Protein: CASSQGSYTGELFF.

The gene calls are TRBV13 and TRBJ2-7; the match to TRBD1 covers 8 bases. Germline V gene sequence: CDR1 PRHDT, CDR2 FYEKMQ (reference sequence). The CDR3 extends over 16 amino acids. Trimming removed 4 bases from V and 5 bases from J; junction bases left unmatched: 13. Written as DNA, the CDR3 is TGTGCCAGCAGCTCCGTTGGAAAGACAGGGGCCCACGAGCAGTACTTC. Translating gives CASSSVGKTGAHEQYF.

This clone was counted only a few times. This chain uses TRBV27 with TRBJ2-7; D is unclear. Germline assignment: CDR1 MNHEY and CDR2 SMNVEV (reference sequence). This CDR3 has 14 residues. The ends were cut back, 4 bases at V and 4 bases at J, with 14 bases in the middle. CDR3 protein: CASSWLVRPYEQYF. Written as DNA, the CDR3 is TGTGCCAGCAGTTGGTTGGTTCGTCCGTACGAGCAGTACTTC.

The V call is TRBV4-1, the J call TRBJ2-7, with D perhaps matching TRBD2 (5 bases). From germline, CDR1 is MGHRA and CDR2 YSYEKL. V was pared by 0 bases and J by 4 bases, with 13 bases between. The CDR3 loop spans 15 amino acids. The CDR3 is CASSQEKRSVYEQYF. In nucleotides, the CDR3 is TGCGCCAGCAGCCAAGAAAAGCGGTCGGTTTACGAGCAGTACTTC.

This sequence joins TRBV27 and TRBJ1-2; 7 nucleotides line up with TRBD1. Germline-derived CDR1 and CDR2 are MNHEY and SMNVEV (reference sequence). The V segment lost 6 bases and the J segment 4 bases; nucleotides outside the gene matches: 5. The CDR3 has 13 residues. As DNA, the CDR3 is TGTGCCAGCAGCGGGACAGACGCCTATGGCTACACCTTC. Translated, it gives CASSGTDAYGYTF.

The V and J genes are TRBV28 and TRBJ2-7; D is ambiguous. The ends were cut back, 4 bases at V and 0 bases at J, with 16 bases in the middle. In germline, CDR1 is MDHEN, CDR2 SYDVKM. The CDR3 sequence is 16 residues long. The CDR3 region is CASSSWTERSSYEQYF. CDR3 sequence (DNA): TGTGCCAGCAGTTCGTGGACGGAGAGGAGCTCCTACGAGCAGTACTTC.

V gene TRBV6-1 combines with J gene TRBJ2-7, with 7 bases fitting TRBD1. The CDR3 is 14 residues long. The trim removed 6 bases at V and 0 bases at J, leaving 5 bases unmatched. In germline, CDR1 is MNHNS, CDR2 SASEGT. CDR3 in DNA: TGTGCCAGCAGCCCGGGACAGATCTCCTACGAGCAGTACTTC. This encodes CASSPGQISYEQYF.

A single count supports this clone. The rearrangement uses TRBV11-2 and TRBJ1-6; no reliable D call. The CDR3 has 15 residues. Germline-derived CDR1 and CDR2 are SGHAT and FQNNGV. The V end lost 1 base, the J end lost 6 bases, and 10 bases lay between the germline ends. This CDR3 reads CASSLVAETNSPLHF. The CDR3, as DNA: TGTGCCAGCAGCTTAGTGGCGGAGACTAATTCACCCCTCCACTTT.

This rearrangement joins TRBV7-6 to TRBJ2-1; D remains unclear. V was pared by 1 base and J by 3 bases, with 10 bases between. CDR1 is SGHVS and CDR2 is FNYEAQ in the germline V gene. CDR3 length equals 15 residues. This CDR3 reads CASSLEGYIYNEQFF. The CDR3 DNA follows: TGTGCCAGCAGCTTAGAGGGTTATATCTACAATGAGCAGTTCTTC.

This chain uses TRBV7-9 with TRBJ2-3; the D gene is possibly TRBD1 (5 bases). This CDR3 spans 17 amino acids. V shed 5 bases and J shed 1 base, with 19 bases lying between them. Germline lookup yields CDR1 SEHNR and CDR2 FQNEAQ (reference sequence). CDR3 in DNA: TGTGCCAGCAGCCCTTACAGTTGGGGCACTGGCACAGATACGCAGTATTTT. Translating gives CASSPYSWGTGTDTQYF. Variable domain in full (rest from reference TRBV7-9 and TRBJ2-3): DTGVSQNPRHKITKRGQNVTFRCDPISEHNRLYWYRQTLGQGPEFLTYFQNEAQLEKSRLLSDRFSAERPKGSFSTLEIQRTEQGDSAMYLCASSPYSWGTGTDTQYFGPGTRLTVL.